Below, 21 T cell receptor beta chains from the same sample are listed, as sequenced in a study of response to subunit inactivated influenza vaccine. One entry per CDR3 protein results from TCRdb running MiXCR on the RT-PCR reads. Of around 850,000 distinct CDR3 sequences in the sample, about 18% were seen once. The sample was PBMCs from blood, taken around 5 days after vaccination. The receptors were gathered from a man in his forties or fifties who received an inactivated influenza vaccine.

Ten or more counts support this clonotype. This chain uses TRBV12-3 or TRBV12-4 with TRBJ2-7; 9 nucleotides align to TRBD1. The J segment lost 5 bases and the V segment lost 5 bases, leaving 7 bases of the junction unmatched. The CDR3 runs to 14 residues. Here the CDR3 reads CASSRTGEIHEQYF. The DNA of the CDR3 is TGTGCCAGCAGTCGGACAGGGGAAATCCACGAGCAGTACTTC.

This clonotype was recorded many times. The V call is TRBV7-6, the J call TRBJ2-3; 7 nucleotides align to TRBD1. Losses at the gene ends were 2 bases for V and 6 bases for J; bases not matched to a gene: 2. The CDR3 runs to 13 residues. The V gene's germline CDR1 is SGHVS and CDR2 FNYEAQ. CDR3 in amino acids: CASSLSQGDTQYF. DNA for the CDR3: TGTGCCAGCAGCTTATCACAGGGGGATACGCAGTATTTT.

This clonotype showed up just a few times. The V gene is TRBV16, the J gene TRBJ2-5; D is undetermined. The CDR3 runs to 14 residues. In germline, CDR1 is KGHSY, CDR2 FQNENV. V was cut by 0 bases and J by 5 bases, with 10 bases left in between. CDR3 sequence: CASSQSYGRETQYF. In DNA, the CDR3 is TGTGCCAGCAGCCAATCTTACGGTCGGGAGACCCAGTACTTC.

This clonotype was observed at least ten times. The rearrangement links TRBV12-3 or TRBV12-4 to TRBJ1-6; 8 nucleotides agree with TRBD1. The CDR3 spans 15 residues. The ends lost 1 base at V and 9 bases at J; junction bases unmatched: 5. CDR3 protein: CASSLGDRRSSPLHF. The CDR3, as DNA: TGTGCCAGCAGTTTAGGGGACAGGAGGAGTTCACCCCTCCACTTT.

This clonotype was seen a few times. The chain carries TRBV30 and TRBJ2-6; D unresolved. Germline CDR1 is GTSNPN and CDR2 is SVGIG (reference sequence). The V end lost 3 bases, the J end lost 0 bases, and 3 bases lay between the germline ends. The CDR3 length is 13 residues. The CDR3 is CAWSHSGANVLTF. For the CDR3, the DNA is TGTGCCTGGAGCCACTCTGGGGCCAACGTCCTGACTTTC.

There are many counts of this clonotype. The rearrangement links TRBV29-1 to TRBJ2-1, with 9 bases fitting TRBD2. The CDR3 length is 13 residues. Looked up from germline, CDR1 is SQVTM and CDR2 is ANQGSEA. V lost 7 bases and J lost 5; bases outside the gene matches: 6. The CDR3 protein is CSALTSGNNEQFF. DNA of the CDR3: TGCAGCGCTCTGACTAGCGGAAACAATGAGCAGTTCTTC.

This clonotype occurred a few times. CDR3 residues: CASSDLAGGPLVDEQFF. The CDR3 nucleotides read TGTGCCAGCAGCGATTTGGCGGGAGGGCCACTCGTCGATGAGCAGTTCTTC. The V and J genes are TRBV7-2 and TRBJ2-1; TRBD2 aligns across 9 bases. The germline V gene encodes CDR1 SGHTA and CDR2 FQGNSA. This CDR3 is 17 amino acids long. Losses at the gene ends were 5 bases for V and 8 bases for J; bases not matched to a gene: 16.

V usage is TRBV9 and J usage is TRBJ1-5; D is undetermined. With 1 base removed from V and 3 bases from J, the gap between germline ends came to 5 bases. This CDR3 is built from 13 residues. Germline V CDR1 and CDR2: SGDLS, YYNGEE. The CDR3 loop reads CASSVRDNQPQHF. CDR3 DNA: TGTGCCAGCAGCGTAAGGGACAATCAGCCCCAGCATTTT.

The CDR3 DNA sequence: TGTGCCAGCAGTTTATGGTACGGGACAGGAATCTACGAGCAGTACTTC. Translated: CASSLWYGTGIYEQYF. This chain uses TRBV27 with TRBJ2-7; 8 nucleotides align to TRBD1. The J segment lost 3 bases and the V segment lost 1 base, leaving 8 bases of the junction unmatched. CDR1 and CDR2 from the germline V gene are MNHEY and SMNVEV (reference sequence). The CDR3 is made up of 16 amino acids.

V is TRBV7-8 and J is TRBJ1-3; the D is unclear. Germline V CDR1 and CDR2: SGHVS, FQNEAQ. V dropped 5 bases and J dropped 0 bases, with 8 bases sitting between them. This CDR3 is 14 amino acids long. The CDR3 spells CASSPNSSGNTIYF. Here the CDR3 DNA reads TGTGCCAGCAGCCCTAATTCCTCTGGAAACACCATATATTTT. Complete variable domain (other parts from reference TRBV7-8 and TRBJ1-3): GAGVSQSPRYKVAKRGQDVALRCDPISGHVSLFWYQQALGQGPEFLTYFQNEAQLDKSGLPSDRFFAERPEGSVSTLKIQRTQQEDSAVYLCASSPNSSGNTIYFGEGSWLTVV.

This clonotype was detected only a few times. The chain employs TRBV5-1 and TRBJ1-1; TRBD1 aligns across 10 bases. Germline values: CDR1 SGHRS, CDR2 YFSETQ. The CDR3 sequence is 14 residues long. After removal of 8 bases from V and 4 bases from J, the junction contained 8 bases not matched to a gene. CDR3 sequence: CASRTGGMSTEAFF. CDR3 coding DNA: TGCGCCAGTAGGACAGGGGGTATGAGCACTGAAGCTTTCTTT.

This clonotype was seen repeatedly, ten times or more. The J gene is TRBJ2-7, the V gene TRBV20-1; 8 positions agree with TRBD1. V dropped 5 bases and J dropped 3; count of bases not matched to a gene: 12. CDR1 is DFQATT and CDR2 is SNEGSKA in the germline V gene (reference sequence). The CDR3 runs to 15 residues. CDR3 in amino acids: CSAPSADRGLYEQYF. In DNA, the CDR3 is TGCAGTGCTCCCTCGGCCGACAGGGGTCTCTACGAGCAGTACTTC.

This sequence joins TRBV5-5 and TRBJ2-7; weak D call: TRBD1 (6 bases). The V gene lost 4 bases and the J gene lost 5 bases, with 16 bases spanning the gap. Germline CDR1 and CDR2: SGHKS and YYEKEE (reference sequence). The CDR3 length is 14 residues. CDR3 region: CASSRQVGEDEQYF. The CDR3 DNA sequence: TGTGCCAGCAGCCGACAGGTCGGAGAGGACGAGCAGTACTTC.

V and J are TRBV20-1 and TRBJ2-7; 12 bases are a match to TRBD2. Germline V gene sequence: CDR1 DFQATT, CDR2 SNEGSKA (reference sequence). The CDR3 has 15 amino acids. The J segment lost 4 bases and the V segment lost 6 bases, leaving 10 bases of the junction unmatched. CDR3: CSATLGLAGPYEQYF. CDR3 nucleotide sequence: TGCAGTGCCACGTTAGGACTAGCGGGACCATACGAGCAGTACTTC.

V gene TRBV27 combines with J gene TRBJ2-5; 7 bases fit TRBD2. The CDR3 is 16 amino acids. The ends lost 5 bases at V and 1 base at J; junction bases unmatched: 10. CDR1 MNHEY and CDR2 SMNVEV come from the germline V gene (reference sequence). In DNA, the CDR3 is TGTGCCAGCAGTACTTCAGCGGGGACCTTCCAAGAGACCCAGTACTTC. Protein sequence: CASSTSAGTFQETQYF.

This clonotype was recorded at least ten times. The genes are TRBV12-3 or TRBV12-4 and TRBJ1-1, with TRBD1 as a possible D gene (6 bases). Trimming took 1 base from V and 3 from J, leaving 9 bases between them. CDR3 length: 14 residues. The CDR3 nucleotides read TGTGCCAGCAGTTTAGGGCACAGGGACACTGAAGCTTTCTTT. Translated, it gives CASSLGHRDTEAFF.

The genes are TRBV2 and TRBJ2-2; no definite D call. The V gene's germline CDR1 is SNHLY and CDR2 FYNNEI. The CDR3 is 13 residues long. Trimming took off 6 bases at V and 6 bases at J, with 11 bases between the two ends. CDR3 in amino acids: CASRKRVPGELFF. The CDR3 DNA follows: TGTGCCAGCAGAAAACGGGTTCCCGGGGAGCTGTTTTTT.

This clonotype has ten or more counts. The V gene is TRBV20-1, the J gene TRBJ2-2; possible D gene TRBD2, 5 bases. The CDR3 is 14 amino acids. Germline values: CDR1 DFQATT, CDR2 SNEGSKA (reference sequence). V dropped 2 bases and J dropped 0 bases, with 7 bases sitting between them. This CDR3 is CSARFSANTGELFF. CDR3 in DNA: TGCAGTGCTAGATTTAGCGCGAACACCGGGGAGCTGTTTTTT.

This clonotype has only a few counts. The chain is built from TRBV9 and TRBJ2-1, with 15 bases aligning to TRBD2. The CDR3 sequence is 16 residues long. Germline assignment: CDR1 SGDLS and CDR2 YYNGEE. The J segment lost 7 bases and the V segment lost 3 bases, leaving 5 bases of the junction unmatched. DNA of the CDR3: TGTGCCAGCAGCGCGCCGGGACTAGCGGGAGGTAATGAGCAGTTCTTC. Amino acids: CASSAPGLAGGNEQFF. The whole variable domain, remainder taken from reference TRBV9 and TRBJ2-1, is DSGVTQTPKHLITATGQRVTLRCSPRSGDLSVYWYQQSLDQGLQFLIQYYNGEERAKGNILERFSAQQFPDLHSELNLSSLELGDSALYFCASSAPGLAGGNEQFFGPGTRLTVL.

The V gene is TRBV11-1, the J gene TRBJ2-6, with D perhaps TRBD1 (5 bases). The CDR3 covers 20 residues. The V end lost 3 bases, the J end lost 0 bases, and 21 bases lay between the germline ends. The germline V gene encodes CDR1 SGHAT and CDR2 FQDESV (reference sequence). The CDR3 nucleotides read TGTGCCAGCAGCTTTCTCAGTTCGAGACAGAGAAACTCTGGGGCCAACGTCCTGACTTTC. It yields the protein CASSFLSSRQRNSGANVLTF.

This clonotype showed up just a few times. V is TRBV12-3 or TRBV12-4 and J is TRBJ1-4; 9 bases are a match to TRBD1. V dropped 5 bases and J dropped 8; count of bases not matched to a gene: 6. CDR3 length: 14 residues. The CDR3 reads CASSEGQGREKLFF. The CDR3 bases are TGTGCCAGCAGTGAGGGACAGGGTCGGGAAAAACTGTTTTTT.